This TCR beta chain derives from a study of tumor-infiltrating lymphocytes in localized non-small cell lung cancer. Background on the study: Tumor tissue and non-adjacent uninvolved lung came from each patient.

Study-wide findings and caveats: Higher tumor T cell infiltration than in uninvolved lung was supported by TCRbeta sequencing.

The germline CDR1 and CDR2 sequences are SNHLY and FYNNEI. Between the trimmed V and J ends, which lost 6 bases and 3 bases, there was a span of 8 bases. The CDR3 spans 12 residues. The data were produced by immunoSEQ multiplex PCR, yet TCRdb's version contains in-frame clones alone and is incomplete. The sample includes around 8,900 clones, approximately 75% of them seen just once. This clone has only one observation. Antigen unknown. This TCR came from a human donor with non-small cell lung cancer. The chain combines TRBV2 with TRBJ1-1; TRBD1 is a possible D gene (5 bases). Sequencing used lung tumor tissue. Here the CDR3 reads CASRTAYTEAFF. DNA of the CDR3: TGTGCCAGCAGGACAGCTTACACTGAAGCTTTCTTT.